This entry lists 18 T cell receptor beta chains sequenced from one sample in a study of read filtering for tumor transcriptome and immune sequencing. Molecular barcoded adaptors covering alpha/delta and beta/gamma chains were used on roughly 370 ng RNA. TCRdb reprocessed the reads via MiXCR and lists one record per CDR3 protein. The sample lists over 50,000 distinct CDR3 sequences, roughly 18% seen once, with more than 13% in the top ten. The sample was a population of CD138-negative cells sorted from bone marrow. The source of these receptors is a donor at least 40 years old with multiple myeloma.

The genes are TRBV6-5 and TRBJ1-5, with TRBD1 matching 7 bases. Trimming at V came to 6 bases and at J to 5 bases, leaving 7 bases not matched to a gene. CDR3 length: 14 amino acids. Germline CDR1 MNHEY, CDR2 SVGAGI. In nucleotides, the CDR3 is TGTGCCAGCAGCCCGCGGGACAGATATCAGCCCCAGCATTTT. Its translation is CASSPRDRYQPQHF.

This clonotype came up many times. This chain joins TRBV19 and TRBJ2-5; 8 bases are shared with TRBD1. Trimming cost V 6 bases and J 4 bases; bases outside gene matches: 1. This CDR3 is 12 amino acids long. Germline V CDR1 and CDR2: LNHDA, SQIVND (reference sequence). The CDR3 DNA is TGTGCCAGTAGCACAGGGGGAGAGACCCAGTACTTC. Translation gives CASSTGGETQYF.

This clonotype has a count of ten or more. V and J are TRBV6-6 and TRBJ2-3, with D unclear. V lost 4 bases to trimming and J lost 4 bases, with 9 bases between them. Germline V gene data show CDR1 as MNHNY and CDR2 as SVGAGI (reference sequence). The CDR3 sequence is 13 residues long. The CDR3: CASSSARADTQYF. In DNA form, the CDR3 reads TGTGCCAGCAGTTCCGCACGGGCAGATACGCAGTATTTT.

A remark on this clonotype: The junction shows a germline mismatch at one end, possibly a read error. The genes are TRBV19 and TRBJ2-7, with TRBD2 matching 8 bases. Germline V gene data show CDR1 as LNHDA and CDR2 as SQIVND (reference sequence). The CDR3 covers 14 residues. Here the CDR3 DNA reads TGCGCCAGTAAAAGTAGCGGGGTCTCCTACGAGCCGTACTTC. Amino acid sequence: CASKSSGVSYEPYF.

Remarks on this clonotype: A single base is all that separates this from a far larger clone, so a read error is likely. The chain combines TRBV5-5 with TRBJ2-5; 11 positions agree with TRBD2. J was trimmed by 5 bases and V by 2 bases; bases with no gene match: 5. CDR1 and CDR2 from the germline V gene are SGHKS and YYEKEE (reference sequence). The CDR3 sequence is 15 residues long. This CDR3 is CASSLASGGSETQYF. CDR3 nucleotide sequence: TGTGCCAGCAGCTTAGCTAGCGGGGGGTCTGAGACCCAGTACTTC.

This clonotype was counted only a few times. The chain has TRBV4-1 and TRBJ2-1; 10 positions agree with TRBD2. This CDR3 spans 15 amino acids. Germline CDR1 MGHRA, CDR2 YSYEKL. Trimming took 4 bases from V and 15 from J; bases not matched to a gene: 15. CDR3: CASSPLVLAGRRRFF. Written as DNA, the CDR3 is TGCGCCAGCAGCCCGCTCGTACTAGCGGGAAGAAGGCGGTTCTTC.

As regards this clonotype: Compared with germline, one end of the junction differs, possibly owing to a read error. The chain joins TRBV12-3 or TRBV12-4 to TRBJ2-7; D may correspond to TRBD1 or TRBD2 (5 bases each). There are 15 residues in the CDR3. The CDR3: CASGLRGESSYEQCF. CDR3 DNA sequence: TGTGCCAGCGGTTTGAGAGGGGAAAGCTCCTACGAGCAGTGCTTC.

This clonotype was found many times. The rearrangement joins TRBV10-3 to TRBJ2-1; no firm D call. Between the trimmed V and J ends, which lost 0 bases and 9 bases, there was a span of 9 bases. This CDR3 comprises 13 residues. Per germline, CDR1 ENHRY and CDR2 SYGVKD. This chain's CDR3 is CAISESDVGEQFF. In DNA form, the CDR3 reads TGTGCCATCAGTGAGTCAGACGTGGGTGAGCAGTTCTTC.

This clonotype was counted at least ten times. The rearrangement links TRBV5-6 to TRBJ1-5; no clear D gene. CDR1 is SGHDT, CDR2 YYEEEE, per germline. This CDR3 has 12 residues. The V and J ends lost 4 bases and 5 bases respectively, with 7 bases between them. This CDR3 is CASSLLHQPQHF. The DNA of the CDR3 is TGTGCCAGCAGCCTCCTTCATCAGCCCCAGCATTTT.

This clonotype was counted at least ten times. The chain combines TRBV7-2 with TRBJ2-1, with TRBD2 matching over 15 bases. The CDR3 consists of 19 residues. V dropped 1 base and J dropped 2; count of bases not matched to a gene: 6. Germline CDR1 SGHTA, CDR2 FQGNSA. DNA of the CDR3: TGTGCCAGCAGCTTAGAAGGGACTAGCGGGAGGCTGACCTACAATGAGCAGTTCTTC. Protein: CASSLEGTSGRLTYNEQFF.

This clonotype has ten or more counts. This chain uses TRBV7-3 with TRBJ2-2; 10 bases align to TRBD1. The junction had 4 bases not matched to a gene; V was cut back by 5 bases and J by 4 bases. This CDR3 comprises 15 residues. The germline V gene encodes CDR1 SGHTA and CDR2 FQGTGA. CDR3 DNA sequence: TGTGCCAGCAGCCACGGGACAGGGGTCACCGGGGAGCTGTTTTTT. Translation: CASSHGTGVTGELFF.

This clonotype showed up many times. The rearrangement uses TRBV29-1 and TRBJ2-2, with D uncertain. In germline, CDR1 is SQVTM, CDR2 ANQGSEA. The CDR3 runs 12 residues. The ends were cut back, 5 bases at V and 3 bases at J, with 7 bases in the middle. The CDR3 sequence is CSVLADTGELFF. The CDR3 DNA sequence: TGCAGCGTTCTTGCGGACACCGGGGAGCTGTTTTTT.

This clonotype came up many times. The CDR3: CSARDSGGTPGNEQFF. The CDR3 coding sequence is TGCAGTGCTAGAGATTCTGGGGGGACGCCCGGCAATGAGCAGTTCTTC. This chain connects TRBV20-1 to TRBJ2-1; D might be TRBD2 (6 bases). Trimming left V 0 bases short and J 6 bases short, with 18 bases between. The CDR3 length is 16 residues. CDR1 is DFQATT, CDR2 SNEGSKA, per germline (reference sequence).

The table lists this clonotype with many counts. The chain is built from TRBV2 and TRBJ2-5, with TRBD1 matching over 8 bases. This CDR3 has 14 residues. Losses at the gene ends were 5 bases for V and 6 bases for J; bases not matched to a gene: 8. Germline V lookup: CDR1 SNHLY, CDR2 FYNNEI. The CDR3 DNA reads as TGTGCCAGCAGTATGAGGACAGGGAAAAAGACCCAGTACTTC. This gives the protein CASSMRTGKKTQYF.

This clonotype was seen ten or more times. V and J are TRBV12-3 or TRBV12-4 and TRBJ2-3, with a weak D call TRBD1 (5 bases). Trimming took 4 bases from V and 4 from J, leaving 12 bases between them. CDR3 size: 14 residues. The CDR3 DNA reads as TGTGCCAGCAGTTCTGGGGCAGGGTCAGATACGCAGTATTTT. Amino acids: CASSSGAGSDTQYF.

This clonotype was seen ten or more times. The V gene is TRBV12-3 or TRBV12-4, the J gene TRBJ2-2; D is unclear. This CDR3 has 14 amino acids. The V and J ends lost 3 bases and 5 bases respectively, with 10 bases between them. The CDR3 nucleotides are TGTGCCAGCAGTTTCGGGCAAAGTACCGGGGAGCTGTTTTTT. Translated, it gives CASSFGQSTGELFF.

This clonotype was observed a few times. This rearrangement joins TRBV29-1 to TRBJ2-1, with 9 bases that match TRBD1. The CDR3 is 14 residues long. With V trimmed by 7 bases and J by 1 base, 5 bases remained unmatched. Germline V gene lookup returns CDR1 SQVTM and CDR2 ANQGSEA. CDR3 bases: TGCAGCGCCCGGGGGACAGGGTCCTACAATGAGCAGTTCTTC. This encodes CSARGTGSYNEQFF.

This clonotype has at least ten counts. The chain recombines TRBV11-1 with TRBJ2-2, with no clear D. V was pared by 4 bases and J by 7 bases, with 16 bases between. CDR1 SGHAT and CDR2 FQDESV come from the germline V gene (reference sequence). CDR3 length equals 15 residues. The CDR3 sequence: CASSSTARRNGELFF. The CDR3 DNA reads TGTGCCAGCAGCTCCACCGCCCGCAGAAACGGGGAGCTGTTTTTT. Full variable domain (missing parts from reference TRBV11-1 and TRBJ2-2): EAEVAQSPRYKITEKSQAVAFWCDPISGHATLYWYRQILGQGPELLVQFQDESVVDDSQLPKDRFSAERLKGVDSTLKIQPAELGDSAMYLCASSSTARRNGELFFGEGSRLTVL.